Shown below are 11 T cell receptor beta chains from a single sample sequenced in a study of spatial heterogeneity in lung cancer. Points from the study as a whole: Within tumors, counts of expanded alpha and beta TCRs tracked tumor mutation counts.

TCRdb re-analysed the 5' RACE reads in MiXCR, keeping a single row per CDR3 protein. The sample records 20,000 to 25,000 distinct CDR3 sequences, around 6% being singletons. Time point denoted: sample taken at primary tumor resection. Antigens of these TCRs are unknown. The specimen was lung tumor tissue, collected at surgery. These TCRs come from a male donor with early-stage non-small cell lung cancer.

This clonotype showed up just a few times. The chain links TRBV3-1 to TRBJ2-2; TRBD2 matches 10 bases. Unmatched junction bases numbered 4, after V lost 0 bases and J lost 0 bases. The length of the CDR3 is 18 residues. The germline V gene has CDR1 LGHDT and CDR2 YNNKEL (reference sequence). CDR3 in amino acids: CASSQDSGRPANTGELFF. The CDR3 DNA sequence: TGTGCCAGCAGCCAAGATAGCGGGAGGCCCGCGAACACCGGGGAGCTGTTTTTT.

As to this clonotype: One end of the junction is discordant with germline, which a read error may explain. The V gene is TRBV9, the J gene TRBJ2-4, with D possibly matching TRBD1 (5 bases). CDR3 length: 13 amino acids. CDR1 SGDLS and CDR2 YYNGEE come from the germline V gene. CDR3 nucleotides: TGTGCCAGCAGCCCCAGGGCCGACGGAGAGACGGACTTC. Its translation: CASSPRADGETDF.

The chain links TRBV5-1 to TRBJ2-3; no clear D. V shed 0 bases and J shed 2 bases, with 7 bases lying between them. The CDR3 sequence is 14 residues long. Germline V lookup: CDR1 SGHRS, CDR2 YFSETQ. The CDR3 nucleotides are TGCGCCAGCAGCTTGGAGCAGCTCACAGATACGCAGTATTTT. Protein: CASSLEQLTDTQYF.

This clonotype has at least ten counts. The CDR3 here is CASTGQGWRETQYF. The CDR3 nucleotides read TGTGCCAGCACGGGACAGGGGTGGAGAGAGACCCAGTACTTC. V gene TRBV28 combines with J gene TRBJ2-5; 10 nucleotides align to TRBD1. The V gene's germline CDR1 is MDHEN and CDR2 SYDVKM. The V segment lost 7 bases and the J segment 4 bases; nucleotides outside the gene matches: 6. The CDR3 loop spans 14 amino acids.

This clonotype was observed many times. CDR3 coding DNA: TGTGCCAGCAGTCCTTTCCTGTGGACTAGCGCTCCGAAAGCCTACGAGCAGTACTTC. It specifies CASSPFLWTSAPKAYEQYF. This chain connects TRBV28 to TRBJ2-7; 9 bases fit TRBD2. The CDR3 totals 19 residues. The V segment lost 5 bases and the J segment 2 bases; nucleotides outside the gene matches: 19. Germline-derived CDR1 and CDR2 are MDHEN and SYDVKM.

With regard to this clonotype: A much larger clone sits a single nucleotide away, making a read error possible. The V call is TRBV11-2, the J call TRBJ1-5; the D is unclear. The CDR3 runs to 15 residues. Germline values: CDR1 SGHAT, CDR2 FQNNGV. Trimming removed 0 bases at V and 0 bases at J, with 6 bases between. CDR3 loop: CASSLDGYSNQPQHF. Here the CDR3 DNA reads TGTGCCAGCAGCTTAGATGGTTATAGCAATCAGCCCCAGCATTTT.

This clonotype was detected many times. This chain links TRBV10-2 with TRBJ1-6; D perhaps matches TRBD1 (5 bases). Per germline, CDR1 WSHSY and CDR2 SAAADI. With 2 bases removed from V and 15 bases from J, the gap between germline ends came to 11 bases. This CDR3 is 12 amino acids long. The CDR3 DNA sequence: TGCGCCAGCAGTGAGAAGGGACGGAACCTCCACTTT. This codes for CASSEKGRNLHF.

In its sample, this clonotype was seen many times. The gene calls are TRBV5-1 and TRBJ1-1, with D uncertain. The CDR3 is 16 residues long. Trimming cost V 0 bases and J 1 base, with 13 bases left between them. Germline CDR1 is SGHRS and CDR2 is YFSETQ. The DNA for the CDR3 is TGCGCCAGCAGCTTGGGGAGTCGGTACTCGAACACTGAAGCTTTCTTT. Protein sequence: CASSLGSRYSNTEAFF.

This clonotype was counted between two and nine times. DNA of the CDR3: TGTGCCAGCAGCTTTTCCGGGGGCCTTGGCTCCTACAATGAGCAGTTCTTC. It yields the protein CASSFSGGLGSYNEQFF. The chain links TRBV11-2 to TRBJ2-1; D is perhaps TRBD1 or TRBD2 (6 bases each). V was shortened by 3 bases and J by 0 bases, with 15 bases between the two germline ends. The length of the CDR3 is 17 residues. Germline V gene lookup returns CDR1 SGHAT and CDR2 FQNNGV.

There are many counts of this clonotype. V gene TRBV7-2 combines with J gene TRBJ1-2; tentative D call: TRBD1 (5 bases). The CDR3 runs 14 residues. Trimming pared 6 bases from V and 8 bases from J, leaving 19 bases between. Germline V gene sequence: CDR1 SGHTA, CDR2 FQGNSA. CDR3 loop: CASSSAGASMGYTF. CDR3 sequence (DNA): TGTGCCAGCAGTTCTGCCGGGGCCTCTATGGGCTACACCTTC.

A word on this clonotype: An end of the junction differs from the germline gene, which may be a read error. The chain is built from TRBV5-1 and TRBJ1-4; D uncertain. This CDR3 comprises 14 residues. The germline V gene encodes CDR1 SGHRS and CDR2 YFSETQ. CDR3 loop: CVSSRVSRDEKLFF. CDR3 sequence (DNA): TGCGTCAGCTCGCGGGTCTCGAGAGATGAAAAACTGTTTTTT.